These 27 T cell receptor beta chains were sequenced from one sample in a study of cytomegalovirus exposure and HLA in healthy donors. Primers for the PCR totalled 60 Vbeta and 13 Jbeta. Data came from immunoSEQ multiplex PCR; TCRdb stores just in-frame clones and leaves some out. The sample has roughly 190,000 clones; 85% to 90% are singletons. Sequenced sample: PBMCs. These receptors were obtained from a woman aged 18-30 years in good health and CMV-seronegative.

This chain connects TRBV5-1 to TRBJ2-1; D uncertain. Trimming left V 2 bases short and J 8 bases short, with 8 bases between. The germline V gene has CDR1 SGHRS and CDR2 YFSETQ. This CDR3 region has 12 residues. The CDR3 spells CASSFYQYEQFF. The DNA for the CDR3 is TGCGCCAGCAGCTTTTATCAGTATGAGCAGTTCTTC. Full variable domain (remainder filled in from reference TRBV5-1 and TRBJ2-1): KAGVTQTPRYLIKTRGQQVTLSCSPISGHRSVSWYQQTPGQGLQFLFEYFSETQRNKGNFPGRFSGRQFSNSRSEMNVSTLELGDSALYLCASSFYQYEQFFGPGTRLTVL.

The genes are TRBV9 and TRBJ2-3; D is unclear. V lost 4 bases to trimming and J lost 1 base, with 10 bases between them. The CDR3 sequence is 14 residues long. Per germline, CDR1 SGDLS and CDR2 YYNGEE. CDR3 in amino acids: CASSPPTGTDTQYF. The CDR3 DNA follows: TGTGCCAGCAGCCCCCCCACAGGCACAGATACGCAGTATTTT.

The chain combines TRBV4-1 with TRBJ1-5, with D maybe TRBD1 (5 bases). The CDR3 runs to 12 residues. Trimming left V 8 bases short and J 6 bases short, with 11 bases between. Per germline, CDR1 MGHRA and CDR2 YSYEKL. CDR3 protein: CASGFGGQPQHF. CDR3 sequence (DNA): TGCGCCAGCGGGTTCGGGGGTCAGCCCCAGCATTTT.

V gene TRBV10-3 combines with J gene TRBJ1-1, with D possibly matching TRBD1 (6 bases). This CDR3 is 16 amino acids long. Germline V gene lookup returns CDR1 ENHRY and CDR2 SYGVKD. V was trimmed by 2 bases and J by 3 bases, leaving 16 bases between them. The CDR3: CAISEGGRGRDTEAFF. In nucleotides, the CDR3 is TGTGCCATCAGTGAGGGGGGCAGGGGACGAGACACTGAAGCTTTCTTT.

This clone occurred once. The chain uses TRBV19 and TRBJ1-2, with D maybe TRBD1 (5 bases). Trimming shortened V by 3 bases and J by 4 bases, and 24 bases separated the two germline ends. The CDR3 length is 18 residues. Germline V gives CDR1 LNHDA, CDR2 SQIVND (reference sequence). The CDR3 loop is CASSISSRHGGGGYGYTF. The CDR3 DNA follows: TGTGCCAGTAGTATTTCTAGTCGACACGGGGGGGGTGGCTATGGCTACACCTTC.

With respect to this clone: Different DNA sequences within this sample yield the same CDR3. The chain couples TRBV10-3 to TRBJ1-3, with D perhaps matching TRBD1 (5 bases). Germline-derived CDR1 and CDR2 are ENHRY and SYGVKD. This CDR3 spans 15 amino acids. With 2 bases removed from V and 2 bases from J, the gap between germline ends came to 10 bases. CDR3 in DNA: TGTGCCATCAGTGAGAGTCCGGGGGCTGGAAACACCATATATTTT. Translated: CAISESPGAGNTIYF.

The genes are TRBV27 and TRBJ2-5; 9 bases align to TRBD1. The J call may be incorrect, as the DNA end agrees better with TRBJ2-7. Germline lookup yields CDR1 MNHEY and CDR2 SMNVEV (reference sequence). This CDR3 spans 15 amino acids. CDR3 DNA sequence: TGTGCCAGCAGTCTACAGGGGGCTTCGGTCCCCGAGCAGTACTTC. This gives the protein CASSLQGASVPEQYF.

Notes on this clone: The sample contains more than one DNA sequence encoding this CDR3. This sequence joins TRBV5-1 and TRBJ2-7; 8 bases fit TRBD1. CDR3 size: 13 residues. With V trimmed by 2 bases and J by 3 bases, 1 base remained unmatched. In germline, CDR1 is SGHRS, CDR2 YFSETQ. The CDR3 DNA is TGCGCCAGCAGCTTAACAGGGGGCTACGAGCAGTACTTC. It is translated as CASSLTGGYEQYF. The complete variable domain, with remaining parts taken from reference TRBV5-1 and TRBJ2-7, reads KAGVTQTPRYLIKTRGQQVTLSCSPISGHRSVSWYQQTPGQGLQFLFEYFSETQRNKGNFPGRFSGRQFSNSRSEMNVSTLELGDSALYLCASSLTGGYEQYFGPGTRLTVT.

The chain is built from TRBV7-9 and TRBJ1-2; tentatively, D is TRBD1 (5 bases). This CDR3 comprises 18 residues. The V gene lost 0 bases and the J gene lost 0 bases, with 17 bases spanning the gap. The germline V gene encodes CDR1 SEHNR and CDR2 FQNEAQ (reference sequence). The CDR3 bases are TGTGCCAGCAGCTTAGCGGTCGGGGGGTCGACTACTAACTATGGCTACACCTTC. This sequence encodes CASSLAVGGSTTNYGYTF.

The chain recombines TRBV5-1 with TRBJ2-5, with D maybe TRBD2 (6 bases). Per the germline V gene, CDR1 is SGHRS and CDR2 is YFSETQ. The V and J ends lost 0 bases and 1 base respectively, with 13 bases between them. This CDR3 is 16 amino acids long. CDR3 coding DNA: TGCGCCAGCAGCTTGGCCGGGGGAACAGCCCAAGAGACCCAGTACTTC. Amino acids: CASSLAGGTAQETQYF.

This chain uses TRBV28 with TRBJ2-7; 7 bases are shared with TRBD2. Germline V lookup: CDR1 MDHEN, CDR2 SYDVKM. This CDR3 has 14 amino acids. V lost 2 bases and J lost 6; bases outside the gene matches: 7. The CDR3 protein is CASSLGGSRSEQYF. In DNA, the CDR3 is TGTGCCAGCAGTTTAGGCGGGAGCCGGAGCGAGCAGTACTTC.

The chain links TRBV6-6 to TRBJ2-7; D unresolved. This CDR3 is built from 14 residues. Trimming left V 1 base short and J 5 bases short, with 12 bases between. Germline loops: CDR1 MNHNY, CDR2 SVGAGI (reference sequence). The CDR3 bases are TGTGCCAGCAGTTACTTCTCGGTCAGCGACGAGCAGTACTTC. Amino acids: CASSYFSVSDEQYF.

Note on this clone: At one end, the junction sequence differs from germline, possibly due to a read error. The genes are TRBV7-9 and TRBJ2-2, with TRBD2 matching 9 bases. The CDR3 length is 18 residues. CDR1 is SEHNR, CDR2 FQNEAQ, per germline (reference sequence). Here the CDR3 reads CSSSLGDSGSRNTGELFF. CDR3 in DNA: TGTTCCAGCAGCTTAGGGGATAGCGGGAGTCGCAACACCGGGGAGCTGTTTTTT.

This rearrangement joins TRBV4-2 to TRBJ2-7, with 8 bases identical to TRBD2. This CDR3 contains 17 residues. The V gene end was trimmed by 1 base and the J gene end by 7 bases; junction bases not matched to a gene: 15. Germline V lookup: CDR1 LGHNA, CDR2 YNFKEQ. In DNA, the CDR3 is TGTGCCAGCAGCCAAGTCCCTCCTTCGGGGGGGATTTGGGAGCAGTACTTC. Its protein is CASSQVPPSGGIWEQYF.

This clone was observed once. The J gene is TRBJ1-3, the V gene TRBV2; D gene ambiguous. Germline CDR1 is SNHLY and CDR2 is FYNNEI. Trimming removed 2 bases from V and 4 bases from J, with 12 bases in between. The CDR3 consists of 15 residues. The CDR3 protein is CASSERRVDGNTIYF. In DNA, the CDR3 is TGTGCCAGCAGTGAACGGAGGGTTGACGGAAACACCATATATTTT.

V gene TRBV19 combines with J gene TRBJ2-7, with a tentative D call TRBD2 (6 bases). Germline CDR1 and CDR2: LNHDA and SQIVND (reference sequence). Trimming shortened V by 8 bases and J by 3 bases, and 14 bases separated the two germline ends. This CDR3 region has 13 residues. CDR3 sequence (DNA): TGTGCCAGTCGGGGGACCTACCGCTACGAGCAGTACTTC. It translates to CASRGTYRYEQYF.

Written as DNA, the CDR3 is TGTGCCAGCAGAAGGGCCCCGAGGGACACTGAAGCTTTCTTT. Translation: CASRRAPRDTEAFF. The J gene is TRBJ1-1, the V gene TRBV6-5; D call uncertain. The CDR3 is 14 amino acids. Germline V lookup: CDR1 MNHEY, CDR2 SVGAGI. V was clipped by 6 bases and J by 3 bases, with 14 bases between them.

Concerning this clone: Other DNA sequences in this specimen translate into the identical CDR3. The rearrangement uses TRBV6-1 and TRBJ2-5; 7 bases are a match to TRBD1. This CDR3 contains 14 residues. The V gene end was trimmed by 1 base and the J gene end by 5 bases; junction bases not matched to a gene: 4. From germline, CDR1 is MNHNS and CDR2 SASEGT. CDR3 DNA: TGTGCCAGCAGTGAAGGACAGGGTAGGGAGACCCAGTACTTC. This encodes CASSEGQGRETQYF.

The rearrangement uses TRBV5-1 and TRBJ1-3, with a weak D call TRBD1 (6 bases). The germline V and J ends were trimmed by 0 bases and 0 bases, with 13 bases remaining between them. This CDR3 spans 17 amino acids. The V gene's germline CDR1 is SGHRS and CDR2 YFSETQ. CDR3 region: CASSLEGHSSSGNTIYF. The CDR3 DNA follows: TGCGCCAGCAGCTTGGAGGGACACTCGAGCTCTGGAAACACCATATATTTT. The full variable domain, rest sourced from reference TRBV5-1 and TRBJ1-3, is KAGVTQTPRYLIKTRGQQVTLSCSPISGHRSVSWYQQTPGQGLQFLFEYFSETQRNKGNFPGRFSGRQFSNSRSEMNVSTLELGDSALYLCASSLEGHSSSGNTIYFGEGSWLTVV.

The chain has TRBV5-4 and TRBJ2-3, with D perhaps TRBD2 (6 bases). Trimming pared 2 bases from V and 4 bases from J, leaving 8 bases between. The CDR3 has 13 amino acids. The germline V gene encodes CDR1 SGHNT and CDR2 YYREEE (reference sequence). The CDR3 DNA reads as TGTGCCAGCAGCTTAGCGGGCTCAGATACGCAGTATTTT. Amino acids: CASSLAGSDTQYF.

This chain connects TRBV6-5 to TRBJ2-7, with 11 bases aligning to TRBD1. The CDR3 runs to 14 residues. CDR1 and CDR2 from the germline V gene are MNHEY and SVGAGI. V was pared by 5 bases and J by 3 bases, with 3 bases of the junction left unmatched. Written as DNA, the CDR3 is TGTGCCAGCAGTGCGGGGACAGGGGGCTACGAGCAGTACTTC. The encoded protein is CASSAGTGGYEQYF.

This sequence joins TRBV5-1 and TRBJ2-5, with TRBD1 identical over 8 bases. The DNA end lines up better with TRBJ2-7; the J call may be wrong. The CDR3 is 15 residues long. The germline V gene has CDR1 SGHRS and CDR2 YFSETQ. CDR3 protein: CASTPGTGFSYEQYF. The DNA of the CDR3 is TGCGCCAGCACCCCTGGGACAGGCTTCTCCTACGAGCAGTACTTC.

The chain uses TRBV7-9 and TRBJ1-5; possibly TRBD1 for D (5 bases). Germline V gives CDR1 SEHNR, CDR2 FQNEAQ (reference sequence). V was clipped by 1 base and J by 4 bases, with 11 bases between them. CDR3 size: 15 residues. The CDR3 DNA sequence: TGTGCCAGCAGCTTAGGTGTAGGGGTGAATCAGCCCCAGCATTTT. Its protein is CASSLGVGVNQPQHF.

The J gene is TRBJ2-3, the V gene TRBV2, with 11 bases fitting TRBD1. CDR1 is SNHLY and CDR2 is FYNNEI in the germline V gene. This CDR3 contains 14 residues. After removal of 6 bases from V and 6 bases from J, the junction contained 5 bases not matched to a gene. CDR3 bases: TGTGCCAGCAGGCGGACAGGGGGCCCGGATACGCAGTATTTT. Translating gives CASRRTGGPDTQYF. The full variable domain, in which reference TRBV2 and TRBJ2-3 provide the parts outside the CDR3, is EPEVTQTPSHQVTQMGQEVILRCVPISNHLYFYWYRQILGQKVEFLVSFYNNEISEKSEIFDDQFSVERPDGSNFTLKIRSTKLEDSAMYFCASRRTGGPDTQYFGPGTRLTVL.

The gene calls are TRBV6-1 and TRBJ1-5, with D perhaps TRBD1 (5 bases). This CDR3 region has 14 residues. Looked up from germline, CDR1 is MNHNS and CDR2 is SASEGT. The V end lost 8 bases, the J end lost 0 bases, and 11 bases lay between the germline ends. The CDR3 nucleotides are TGTGCCAGCTCAAGACAGTATAGCAATCAGCCCCAGCATTTT. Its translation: CASSRQYSNQPQHF.

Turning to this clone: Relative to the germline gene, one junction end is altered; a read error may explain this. The CDR3 region is CSSSLSVGRGNYGYTF. The CDR3 bases are TGTTCCAGCAGCTTATCAGTGGGCAGGGGGAACTATGGCTACACCTTC. The J gene is TRBJ1-2, the V gene TRBV7-9; 7 bases are a match to TRBD1. This CDR3 is 16 amino acids long. Germline-derived CDR1 and CDR2 are SEHNR and FQNEAQ (reference sequence). The full variable domain, in which reference TRBV7-9 and TRBJ1-2 provide the parts outside the CDR3, is DTGVSQNPRHKITKRGQNVTFRCDPISEHNRLYWYRQTLGQGPEFLTYFQNEAQLEKSRLLSDRFSAERPKGSFSTLEIQRTEQGDSAMYLCSSSLSVGRGNYGYTFGSGTRLTVV.

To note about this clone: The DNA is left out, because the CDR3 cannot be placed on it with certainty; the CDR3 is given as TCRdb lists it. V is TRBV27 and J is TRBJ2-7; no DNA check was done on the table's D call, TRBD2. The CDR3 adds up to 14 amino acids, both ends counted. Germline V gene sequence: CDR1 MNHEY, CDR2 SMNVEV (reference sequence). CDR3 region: CASSLFGGGTFLDF.